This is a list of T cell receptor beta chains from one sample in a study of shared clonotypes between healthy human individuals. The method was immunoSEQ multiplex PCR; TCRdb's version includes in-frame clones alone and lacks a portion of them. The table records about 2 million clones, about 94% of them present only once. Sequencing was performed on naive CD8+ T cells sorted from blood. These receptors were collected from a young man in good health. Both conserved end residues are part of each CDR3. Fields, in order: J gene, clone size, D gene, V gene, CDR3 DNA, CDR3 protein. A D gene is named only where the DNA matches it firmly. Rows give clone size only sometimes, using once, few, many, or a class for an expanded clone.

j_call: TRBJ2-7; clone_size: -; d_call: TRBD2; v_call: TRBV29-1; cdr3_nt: TGCAGCGTTGAAGATCCACTAGCGGGGACCCCCTACGAGCAGTACTTC; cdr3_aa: CSVEDPLAGTPYEQYF
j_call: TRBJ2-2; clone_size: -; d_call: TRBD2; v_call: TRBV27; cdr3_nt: TGTGCCAGCACGTTATCCTTAGCGGGAGCTAAATCCGGGGAGCTGTTTTTT; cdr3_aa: CASTLSLAGAKSGELFF
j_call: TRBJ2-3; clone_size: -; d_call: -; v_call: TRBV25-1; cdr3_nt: TGTGCCAGCATGCCAGGGACAGATACGCAGTATTTT; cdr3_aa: CASMPGTDTQYF
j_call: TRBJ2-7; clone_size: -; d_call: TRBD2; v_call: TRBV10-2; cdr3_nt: TGCGCCAGCAGTGAGTCGCTCCTCGGGGCGGGAGGTGCCTACGAGCAGTACTTC; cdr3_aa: CASSESLLGAGGAYEQYF
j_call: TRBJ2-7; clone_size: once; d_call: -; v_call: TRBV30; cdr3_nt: TGTGCCTGGAGTGTGAGTTGGGGGGAGTCCTACGAGCAGTACTTC; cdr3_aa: CAWSVSWGESYEQYF
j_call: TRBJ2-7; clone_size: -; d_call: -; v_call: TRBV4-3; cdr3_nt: TGCGCCAGCAGCCCGCGGACCGGACCCTACGAGCAGTACTTC; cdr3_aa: CASSPRTGPYEQYF
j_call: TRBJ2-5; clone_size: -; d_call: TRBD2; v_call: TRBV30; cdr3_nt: TGTGCCTGGAGTCTAAAGCGGGAGTGGGAAGAGACCCAGTACTTC; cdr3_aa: CAWSLKREWEETQYF
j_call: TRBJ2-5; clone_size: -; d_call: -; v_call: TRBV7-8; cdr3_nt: TGTGCCAGCAGCTTATTCGGGGGTCAAGAGACCCAGTACTTC; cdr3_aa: CASSLFGGQETQYF
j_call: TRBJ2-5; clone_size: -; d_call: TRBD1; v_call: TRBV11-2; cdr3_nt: TGTGCCAGCAGCCCCCTTGGACAGGGAGAGGAGACCCAGTACTTC; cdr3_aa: CASSPLGQGEETQYF
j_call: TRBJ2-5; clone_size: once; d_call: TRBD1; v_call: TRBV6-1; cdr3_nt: TGTGCCAGCAGTGTCATGGACAGGGGATACCAAGAGACCCAGTACTTC; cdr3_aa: CASSVMDRGYQETQYF
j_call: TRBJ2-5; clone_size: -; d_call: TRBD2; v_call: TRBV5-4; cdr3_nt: TGTGCCAGCAGCAGACTAGCGGGGGAAGAGACCCAGTACTTC; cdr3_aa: CASSRLAGEETQYF
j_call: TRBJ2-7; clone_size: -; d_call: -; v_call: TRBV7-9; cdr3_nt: TGTGCCAGCAGCTTTACCCTAGAGGTTGCCTACTTC; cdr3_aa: CASSFTLEVAYF
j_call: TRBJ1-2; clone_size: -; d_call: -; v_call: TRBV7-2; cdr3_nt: TGTGCCAGCAGCCTTGCCCTTGAGGGGGGGCTTATTGATGGCTACACCTTC; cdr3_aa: CASSLALEGGLIDGYTF
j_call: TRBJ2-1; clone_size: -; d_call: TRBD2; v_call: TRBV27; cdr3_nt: TGTGCCAGCAGTTTATCCCCTGGTGCGGGAGGAGCCAATGAGCAGTTCTTC; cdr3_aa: CASSLSPGAGGANEQFF
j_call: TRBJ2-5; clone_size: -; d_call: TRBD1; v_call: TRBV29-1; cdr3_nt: TGCAGCGGCCGGACAGGGGGCGTGGAGACCCAGTACTTC; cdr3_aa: CSGRTGGVETQYF
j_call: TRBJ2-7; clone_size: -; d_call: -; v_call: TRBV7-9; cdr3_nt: TGTGCCAGCAGGCACGGGACCGCCTACGAGCAGTACTTC; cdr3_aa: CASRHGTAYEQYF
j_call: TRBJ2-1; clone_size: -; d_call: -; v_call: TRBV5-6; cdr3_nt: TGTGCCAGCAGCTCGGGCGTTGACAATGAGCAGTTCTTC; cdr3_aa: CASSSGVDNEQFF
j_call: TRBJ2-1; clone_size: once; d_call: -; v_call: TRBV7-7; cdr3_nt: TGTGCTAGCAGCTTAAAGGGGCCTCTGAGCTCCTACAATGAGCAGTTCTTC; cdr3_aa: CASSLKGPLSSYNEQFF
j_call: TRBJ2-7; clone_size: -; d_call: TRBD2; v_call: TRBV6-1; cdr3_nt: TGTGCTGTCTCGTGGCGGGAGTTTTCCGAGCAGTACTTC; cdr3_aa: CAVSWREFSEQYF
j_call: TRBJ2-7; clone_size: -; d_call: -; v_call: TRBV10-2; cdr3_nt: TGCGCCAGCAGTGGTGGGGGAAACAACGAGCAGTACTTC; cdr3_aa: CASSGGGNNEQYF
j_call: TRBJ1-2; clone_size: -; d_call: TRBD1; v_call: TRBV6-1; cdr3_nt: TGTGCCAGCAGTTCCCTGACAGGGGAGGAGGGCTACACCTTC; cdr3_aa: CASSSLTGEEGYTF
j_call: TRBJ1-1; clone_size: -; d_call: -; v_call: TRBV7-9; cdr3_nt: TGTGCCAGCAGCTTAGAAAGAGGAAGGGAGAGTGAAGCTTTCTTT; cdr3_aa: CASSLERGRESEAFF
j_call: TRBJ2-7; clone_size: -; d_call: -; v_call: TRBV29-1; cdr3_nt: TGCAGCGTTGTCCAGGGTATCTACGAGCAGTACTTC; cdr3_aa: CSVVQGIYEQYF
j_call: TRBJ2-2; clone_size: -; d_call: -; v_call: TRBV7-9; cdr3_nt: TGTGCCAGCAGCTTAGATGCGGGCTTGGCGAACACCGGGGAGCTGTTTTTT; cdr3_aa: CASSLDAGLANTGELFF
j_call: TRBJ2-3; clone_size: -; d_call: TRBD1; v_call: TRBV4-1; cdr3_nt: TGCGCCAGCAGCCCGGGACAGGGGTCCACAGATACGCAGTATTTT; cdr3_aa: CASSPGQGSTDTQYF
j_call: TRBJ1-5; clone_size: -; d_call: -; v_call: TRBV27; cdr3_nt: TGTGCCAGCGGTTCTGTGGGCAGCAATCAGCCCCAGCATTTT; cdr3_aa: CASGSVGSNQPQHF
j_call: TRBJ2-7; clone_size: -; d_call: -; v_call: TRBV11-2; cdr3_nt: TGTGCCAGCAGCCCCTTTGATTGGGGGCCTGACGAGCAGTACTTC; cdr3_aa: CASSPFDWGPDEQYF
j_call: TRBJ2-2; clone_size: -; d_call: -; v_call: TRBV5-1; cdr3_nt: TGCGCCAGCATGTATTTCACCGGGGAGCTGTTTTTT; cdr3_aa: CASMYFTGELFF
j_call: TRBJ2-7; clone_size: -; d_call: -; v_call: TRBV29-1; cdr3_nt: TGCAGCGTCTATTACTACGAGCAGTACTTC; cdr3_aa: CSVYYYEQYF
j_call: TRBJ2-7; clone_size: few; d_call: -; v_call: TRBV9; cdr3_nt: TGTGCCAGCAGCGTAGGAGGAGGGGGCGAGCAGTACTTC; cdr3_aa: CASSVGGGGEQYF
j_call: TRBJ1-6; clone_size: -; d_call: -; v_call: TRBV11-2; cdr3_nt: TGTGCCAGCAGCTTAACCGACCCGAGCTCCTATAATTCACCCCTCCACTTT; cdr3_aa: CASSLTDPSSYNSPLHF
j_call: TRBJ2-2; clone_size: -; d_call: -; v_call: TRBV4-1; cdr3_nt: TGCGCCAGCACCCCCCGGCGGGACACCGGGGAGCTGTTTTTT; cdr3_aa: CASTPRRDTGELFF
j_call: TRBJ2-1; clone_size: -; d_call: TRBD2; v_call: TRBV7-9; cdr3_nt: TGTGCCAGCAGCCCGTCTAGCGGGAGCTCCTACAATGAGCAGTTCTTC; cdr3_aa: CASSPSSGSSYNEQFF
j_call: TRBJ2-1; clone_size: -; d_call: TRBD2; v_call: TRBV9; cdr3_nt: TGTGCCAGCAGCGTAGGGGGCGGGAGCGCAGGTGAGCAGTTCTTC; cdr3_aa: CASSVGGGSAGEQFF
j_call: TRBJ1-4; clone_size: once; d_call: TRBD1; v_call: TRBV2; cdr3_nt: TGTGCCAGCCTTTTACAGGGGGCTGGTGAAAAACTGTTTTTT; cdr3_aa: CASLLQGAGEKLFF
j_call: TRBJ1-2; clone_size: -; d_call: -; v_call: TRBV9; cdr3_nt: TGTGCCAGCAGCCTCGGGACGGACTATGGCTACACCTTC; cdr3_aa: CASSLGTDYGYTF
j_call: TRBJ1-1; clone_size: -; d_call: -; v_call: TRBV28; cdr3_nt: TGTGCCAGCAGTTTATTCCCGGGGAGTCGCGAAGCTTTCTTT; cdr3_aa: CASSLFPGSREAFF
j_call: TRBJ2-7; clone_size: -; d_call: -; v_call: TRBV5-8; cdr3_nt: TGTGCCAGCAGCATCGGACAGTCCTACGAGCAGTACTTC; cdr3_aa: CASSIGQSYEQYF
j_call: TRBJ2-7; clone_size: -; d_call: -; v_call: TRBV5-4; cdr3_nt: TGTGCCAGCAGTTCAAGGGAGCTCCCTTCCTACGAGCAGTACTTC; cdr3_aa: CASSSRELPSYEQYF
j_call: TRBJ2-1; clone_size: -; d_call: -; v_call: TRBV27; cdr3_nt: TGTGCCAGCAGCCCAGGGGATGATGAGCAGTTCTTC; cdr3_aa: CASSPGDDEQFF
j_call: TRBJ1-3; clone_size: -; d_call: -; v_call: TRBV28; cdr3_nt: TGTGCCAGCAGCTCGGGGAGGGATCCTGGAAACACCATATATTTT; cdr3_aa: CASSSGRDPGNTIYF